This T cell receptor beta chain was captured by sequencing in a study of persistence of HIV-infected CD4 T cells. Sequencing used immunoSEQ version 4 in survey mode. Assay: immunoSEQ multiplex PCR; the TCRdb copy retains only in-frame clones and omits some. This sample has about 36,000 clones; approximately 78% occur once, and the top ten carry more than 0.9%. Study-wide results and limits: Compared with CD3/CD28-stimulated cells, CMV- and Gag-responding cells showed lower TCRbeta richness. Degenerate expanded CDR3beta sequences were enriched among CMV- and Gag-responding cells.

Overlapping HIV-1 Gag 15-mer peptides at roughly 1 ug per peptide per mL were used. CD40L/CD69 double-negative CD45RO-high memory CD4+ T cells were collected. For at least 4 years, plasma HIV-1 RNA was undetectable (<50 copies/mL). Donors had CD4+ T cell counts above 400 cells/uL and were CMV-seropositive. In germline, CDR1 is SGHNT, CDR2 YYREEE (reference sequence). Trimming at V came to 5 bases and at J to 4 bases, leaving 9 bases not matched to a gene. There are 16 residues in the CDR3. About this clone: The antigen remains unidentified.

This sequence originates from an adult with HIV. The donor label of this sample is uncertain. Here the sequenced sample was cultured CD4+ T cells from PBMCs, taken from a patient who received antiretroviral therapy. The J gene is TRBJ2-2, the V gene TRBV5-4; 9 bases fit TRBD1. CDR3 sequence (DNA): TGTGCCAGCAGGCCTACAGGGGGCGCGGGCACCGGGGAGCTGTTTTTT. Translated, it gives CASRPTGGAGTGELFF.